This T cell receptor beta chain comes out of a study of blood T cell repertoires in COVID-19. As for the study in general: Spain, Italy and the United States supplied samples that represented acute and convalescent COVID-19. Sources were T cells, B-cell-depleted T cells, or PBMCs; the material itself was cDNA or gDNA.

Germline CDR1 and CDR2: LNHDA and SQIVND (reference sequence). Trimming took 6 bases from V and 3 from J; bases not matched to a gene: 4. This CDR3 contains 14 residues. Original analysis: The authors estimated nucleated cell counts from reference gene primer amplification. Assay: immunoSEQ multiplex PCR; the TCRdb copy retains only in-frame clones and omits some. V and J calls and clone size are those listed in that table; D and trimming were worked out from the DNA. The sample lists over 300,000 clones; around 89% were seen once. This sequence originates from a man younger than 35 with active or convalescent COVID-19. The chain carries TRBV19 and TRBJ2-2; TRBD1 aligns across 7 bases. Sequenced input: peripheral blood. CDR3 amino acids: CASRTGYHTGELFF. For the CDR3, the DNA is TGTGCCAGTAGGACAGGGTATCACACCGGGGAGCTGTTTTTT.